This T cell receptor (beta chain) stems from a study of T-cell reconstitution after alpha-beta-depleted transplantation in children. Overall study results and limits: Recipient T cells and thymic progenitors that survived were the source of the high TCRbeta diversity seen at day 60 in some patients. Reportedly, roughly two months post-transplant, alpha-beta T cells arose from several hundred expanded graft clones.

A TCRbeta library incorporating unique molecular identifiers was prepared. One entry per CDR3 protein, called by TCRdb with MiXCR from the PCR reads. The sample comprises around 100,000 distinct CDR3 sequences, approximately 6% of which are singletons, and 5.5% to 6.5% rests with the top ten. The germline V gene encodes CDR1 MDHEN and CDR2 SYDVKM. The ends were cut back, 2 bases at V and 4 bases at J, with 11 bases in the middle. The CDR3 loop spans 14 amino acids. This clonotype was seen a handful of times. What it binds is not known. This material consisted of PBMCs, mostly from graft donor cells, taken 60 days after TCRalphabeta/CD19-depleted stem cell transplant. This clonotype was sampled from a female patient aged 2-9 years who had a stem cell transplant for Fanconi anemia, so the T cells may come from the graft donor. The chain recombines TRBV28 with TRBJ1-1; D might be TRBD1 (5 bases). The CDR3: CASSLGPGTTEAFF. For the CDR3, the DNA is TGTGCCAGCAGTTTAGGTCCAGGGACCACTGAAGCTTTCTTT. The full variable domain, in which reference TRBV28 and TRBJ1-1 provide the parts outside the CDR3, is DVKVTQSSRYLVKRTGEKVFLECVQDMDHENMFWYRQDPGLGLRLIYFSYDVKMKEKGDIPEGYSVSREKKERFSLILESASTNQTSMYLCASSLGPGTTEAFFGQGTRLTVV.